This T cell receptor beta chain was sequenced during a study of human T cells and chemical hapten exposure. Attachment of unique molecular identifiers to individual cDNA molecules was performed in the library. The authors' processing: A typical sample had roughly 91,000 TCRs, with roughly 23,224 to 690,600 overall. Each CDR3 protein gets one entry after TCRdb re-called the RACE reads with MiXCR. These V and J calls originate from TCRdb's pipeline instead of the authors' own analysis. The sample records fewer than 300,000 distinct CDR3 sequences, around 7% being singletons. Points from the study as a whole: Compared with pre-sensitization or healthy control sets, expanded TCRs clustered more.

This clonotype appeared many times. Its antigen is not known. The time point here: pre-sensitization, week 0. Noted treatment: therapeutic diphenylcyclopropenone sensitization with weekly scalp DPC. V dropped 0 bases and J dropped 0 bases, with 5 bases sitting between them. CDR1 and CDR2 (germline): SGHRS, YFSETQ. The CDR3 is made up of 14 amino acids. The rearrangement uses TRBV5-1 and TRBJ2-3; a weak D match, TRBD2 (5 bases). This material consisted of whole blood, taken in connection with sensitization to the hapten diphenylcyclopropenone (DPC). The TCR comes from a young man with alopecia areata. Some clones in this sample may be carry-over from other donors' samples. CDR3: CASSLGTSTDTQYF. In nucleotides, the CDR3 is TGCGCCAGCAGCTTGGGGACTAGCACAGATACGCAGTATTTT.